This TCR beta chain stems from a study of blood T cell repertoires in COVID-19 (dated by TCRdb to 2019 to 2021). Regarding the research as a whole: The collaborator samples originated in the United States, Italy and Spain and spanned the acute and convalescent phases of COVID-19. Where available, HLA class I and class II types were obtained from metadata supplied by the sample provider rather than from assay-based typing. A de-identified subject ID, COVID-19 status, age in years and sex were almost always included in the sample metadata. The repertoires were released in a freely available public database meant as a resource for research on the immune response to SARS-CoV-2. Samples came from the ongoing ImmuneRACE study (first 160 participants) plus 1,254 subjects from 6 global collaborators. Deeply sampled blood TCRbeta repertoires from subjects exposed to, actively infected with, or recovered from COVID-19 were included in the dataset. The material from the prospective study consisted of cDNA or gDNA derived from T cells, B-cell-depleted T cells, or PBMCs.

Each collaborating institution followed its own protocols to collect whole blood in K2EDTA tubes. For TCRbeta analysis, collaborators shipped samples as frozen whole blood, isolated PBMCs, or DNA extracted from either of those sample types. In regard to this clone: Its antigen remains unidentified. Per-nucleotide qualities are absent, and no much larger clonotype sits a single base away.

From the cysteine through the phenylalanine, the CDR3 covers 17 amino acids. Only the CDR3 DNA is retained, 51 bases long and in frame from the first base. At the junction V is shortened by 5 bases and J by 0 bases; bases outside the gene matches: 7. Via the germline V gene, CDR1 is KGHSH and CDR2 LQKENI. The research as a whole found: The amount of clinical and demographic metadata varied by source and participant and was provided uncurated.

TCRbeta CDR3 regions were amplified from genomic DNA by means of the immunoSEQ Assay, a bias-controlled multiplex PCR. As for the authors' bioinformatics: Nucleated cell counts per sample were estimated from amplification of reference gene primers within the assay. To quantify the absolute abundance of each unique TCRbeta CDR3 rearrangement, sequence reads were collapsed and filtered. For each sample, productive Simpson clonality was calculated as the square root of Simpson's diversity index across productive rearrangements. TCRdb carries this immuneACCESS record with in-frame sequences only. Its versions omit some clonotypes, under half of them owing to an unresolved V gene in the studies checked, with the rest unexplained. V, J and clone size derive from that table, while D and trimming were established from the DNA sequence. The sample table records a few hundred thousand clones; about 82% of these occur just once. The ten largest clones capture around 1.7% of the sample.

Specimen: peripheral blood. The chain joins TRBV18 to TRBJ1-4; TRBD1 lines up with 9 middle nucleotides. This sequence originates from a woman aged 45-60 years with acute or convalescent COVID-19. The CDR3 loop reads CASSSGTGLATNEKLFF. Here is the DNA: TGTGCCAGCTCATCCGGGACAGGGTTGGCAACTAATGAAAAACTGTTTTTT.